These 30 T cell receptor beta chains originate from one sample sequenced in a study of spatial heterogeneity in lung cancer. Their cognate antigens are unknown. Time point indicated: sample taken at primary tumor resection. Study outcomes and limitations: Counts that tracked tumor mutation counts were those of expanded intratumoral alpha and beta TCRs.

Using its own MiXCR run on the 5' RACE reads, TCRdb lists one record per CDR3 protein. The sample yields fewer than 20,000 distinct CDR3 sequences, 5.5% to 6.5% seen once. This sample comprised lung tumor tissue, obtained at surgery. The source is a female donor with early-stage non-small cell lung cancer.

The sample holds a few counts of this clonotype. The size of this beta chain means little, since it is a stray read in a library made for alpha chains. V is TRBV12-3 or TRBV12-4 and J is TRBJ2-1; 8 positions match TRBD2. Trimming at V came to 4 bases and at J to 7 bases, leaving 9 bases not matched to a gene. The CDR3 is made up of 15 amino acids. The CDR3 protein is CASSSAGAFGNEQFF. The CDR3 region has the DNA TGTGCCAGCAGTTCAGCGGGAGCGTTTGGAAATGAGCAGTTCTTC.

This clonotype was counted at least ten times. This beta chain slipped into a library made for alpha chains as a stray read, so its size is not meaningful. The CDR3 sequence: CASSLSFLYGYTF. DNA of the CDR3: TGTGCCAGCAGTTTAAGTTTTCTCTATGGCTACACCTTC. The chain links TRBV28 to TRBJ1-2; no definite D call. The CDR3 runs 13 residues. Germline loops: CDR1 MDHEN, CDR2 SYDVKM. With 2 bases removed from V and 4 bases from J, the gap between germline ends came to 8 bases.

On this clonotype itself: Since the library was made to target alpha chains, this beta chain is a stray read and its abundance is not meaningful. The chain carries TRBV5-1 and TRBJ1-4; the match to TRBD1 covers 9 bases. J was trimmed by 8 bases and V by 4 bases; bases with no gene match: 6. CDR1 is SGHRS and CDR2 is YFSETQ in the germline V gene. The length of the CDR3 is 14 residues. This CDR3 reads CASSRGQGGEKLFF. The DNA of the CDR3 is TGCGCCAGCAGCCGGGGACAGGGAGGAGAAAAACTGTTTTTT.

There are a few counts of this clonotype. This beta chain came through as a stray read in a library set up for alpha chains, and its size says little. The rearrangement links TRBV28 to TRBJ2-7; D may match TRBD1 or TRBD2 (5 bases each). The length of the CDR3 is 17 residues. V was trimmed by 2 bases and J by 3 bases, leaving 20 bases between them. Germline loops: CDR1 MDHEN, CDR2 SYDVKM. The CDR3 nucleotides read TGTGCCAGCAGTTTACAGTTGGGCGGTGGGACCCACTACGAGCAGTACTTC. Its translation is CASSLQLGGGTHYEQYF.

This clonotype has at least ten counts. For a library built for alpha chains, this beta chain is a stray read; little rests on its size. The chain joins TRBV7-6 to TRBJ2-2, with 7 positions matching TRBD1. Germline V gene lookup returns CDR1 SGHVS and CDR2 FNYEAQ. Trimming removed 3 bases from V and 5 bases from J; junction bases left unmatched: 6. This CDR3 has 15 residues. CDR3 sequence (DNA): TGTGCCAGCAGCTTCCAACAGGGGAAAACCGGGGAGCTGTTTTTT. Its translation: CASSFQQGKTGELFF.

This clonotype was seen a handful of times. Within a library made for alpha chains, this beta chain is off target, and its count is uninformative. This chain connects TRBV3-1 to TRBJ2-6; 8 nucleotides match TRBD2. The J segment lost 2 bases and the V segment lost 2 bases, leaving 2 bases of the junction unmatched. The CDR3 is 16 residues long. CDR1 is LGHDT and CDR2 is YNNKEL in the germline V gene (reference sequence). The CDR3, as DNA: TGTGCCAGCAGCCAACCGACTAGCGCTGGGGCCAACGTCCTGACTTTC. It yields the protein CASSQPTSAGANVLTF.

About this clonotype itself: The library was designed around alpha chains, so this beta chain is a stray read whose abundance carries little weight. The chain recombines TRBV20-1 with TRBJ2-7, with 13 bases that match TRBD2. J lost 5 bases, V lost 1 base, and 2 bases had no gene match. Germline V gives CDR1 DFQATT, CDR2 SNEGSKA (reference sequence). CDR3 length equals 14 residues. The CDR3 here is CSARGTSGRDEQYF. CDR3 nucleotide sequence: TGCAGTGCTAGAGGTACTAGCGGGAGGGACGAGCAGTACTTC.

This clonotype is judged medium-sized. With the library built for alpha chains, this beta chain is off target and its frequency is not meaningful. The chain carries TRBV12-3 or TRBV12-4 and TRBJ1-2; D not resolved. With 5 bases removed from V and 7 bases from J, the gap between germline ends came to 14 bases. This CDR3 contains 13 residues. The CDR3 DNA sequence: TGTGCCAGCAGTCAATGGGCAGTTAGTGGCTACACCTTC. The encoded protein is CASSQWAVSGYTF.

The table lists this clonotype with many counts. The library was prepared for alpha chains; this beta chain is a stray read, so its frequency means little. V usage is TRBV5-1 and J usage is TRBJ1-4; 12 positions match TRBD1. After removal of 4 bases from V and 7 bases from J, the junction contained 5 bases not matched to a gene. Per the germline V gene, CDR1 is SGHRS and CDR2 is YFSETQ. The CDR3 totals 15 residues. The CDR3 protein is CASSAGDRGPEKLFF. The CDR3 region has the DNA TGCGCCAGCAGCGCGGGGGACAGGGGGCCTGAAAAACTGTTTTTT.

Ten or more counts support this clonotype. As an off-target read in a library built for alpha chains, this beta chain has a frequency of little significance. The J gene is TRBJ2-1, the V gene TRBV3-1, with a weak D call TRBD2 (6 bases). V was shortened by 8 bases and J by 9 bases, with 11 bases between the two germline ends. This CDR3 region has 11 residues. The germline V gene encodes CDR1 LGHDT and CDR2 YNNKEL (reference sequence). The CDR3: CASGGAGEQFF. CDR3 coding DNA: TGTGCCAGCGGAGGGGCTGGTGAGCAGTTCTTC.

The table lists this clonotype with many counts. Being off target in a library aimed at alpha chains, this beta chain has a size of little meaning. The V and J genes are TRBV7-9 and TRBJ2-2; D not certain. V lost 1 base and J lost 5, with 5 bases in between. Germline V gene sequence: CDR1 SEHNR, CDR2 FQNEAQ (reference sequence). The CDR3 sequence is 13 residues long. CDR3 bases: TGTGCCAGCAGCTTAGGCGGAACCGGGGAGCTGTTTTTT. Residues: CASSLGGTGELFF.

About this clonotype itself: Since a much larger clone is just one base distant, this may be a read error. In a library made to pick up alpha chains, this beta chain is a stray read with a size that means little. The chain combines TRBV7-2 with TRBJ2-3; D is possibly TRBD1 (5 bases). The CDR3 sequence is 15 residues long. Trimming pared 5 bases from V and 2 bases from J, leaving 14 bases between. Germline loops: CDR1 SGHTA, CDR2 FQGNSA. DNA for the CDR3: TGTGCCAGCAGCCAAAGAAGGGGCGACACAGATACGCAGTATTTT. This sequence encodes CASSQRRGDTDTQYF. Looking up the rest from reference TRBV7-2 and TRBJ2-3 gives the full variable domain: GAGVSQSPSNKVTEKGKDVELRCDPISGHTALYWYRQSLGQGLEFLIYFQGNSAPDKSGLPSDRFSAERTGGSVSTLTIQRTQQEDSAVYLCASSQRRGDTDTQYFGPGTRLTVL.

In its sample, this clonotype was seen many times. Because this beta chain is a stray read in a library intended to capture alpha chains, its abundance should not be given much weight. The gene calls are TRBV20-1 and TRBJ2-4; 9 bases match TRBD2. The V segment lost 3 bases and the J segment 0 bases; nucleotides outside the gene matches: 3. The CDR3 extends over 15 amino acids. Germline values: CDR1 DFQATT, CDR2 SNEGSKA (reference sequence). CDR3 sequence reads: CSASQAGGAKNIQYF. CDR3 DNA sequence: TGCAGTGCTAGTCAAGCGGGAGGAGCCAAAAACATTCAGTACTTC.

This clonotype was observed at least ten times. This beta chain came through as a stray read in a library set up for alpha chains, and its size says little. J is TRBJ2-2 and V is TRBV7-2; a weak D match, TRBD2 (6 bases). Germline V gene lookup returns CDR1 SGHTA and CDR2 FQGNSA. Trimming took 3 bases from V and 1 from J, leaving 12 bases between them. The CDR3 loop spans 16 amino acids. CDR3 amino acids: CASSFVSGGNTGELFF. In nucleotides, the CDR3 is TGTGCCAGCAGCTTCGTTAGCGGAGGGAACACCGGGGAGCTGTTTTTT.

In its sample, this clonotype was seen many times. Because this beta chain is a stray read in a library intended to capture alpha chains, its abundance should not be given much weight. The gene calls are TRBV4-1 and TRBJ1-6, with 7 bases identical to TRBD1. The CDR3 is made up of 17 amino acids. Germline CDR1 MGHRA, CDR2 YSYEKL. With 7 bases clipped from V and 5 bases from J, the junction kept 14 bases outside the gene matches. The CDR3 loop reads CASTTGPENNNNSPLHF. CDR3 in DNA: TGCGCCAGCACGACAGGGCCCGAGAACAATAATAATTCACCCCTCCACTTT.

Comment on this clonotype: A library prepared for alpha chains yielded this beta chain as an off-target read; its size is of little meaning. This chain connects TRBV12-3 or TRBV12-4 to TRBJ2-2; TRBD1 matches at 7 bases. The CDR3 is 14 residues long. The trim removed 8 bases at V and 0 bases at J, leaving 3 bases unmatched. The CDR3 protein is CASVDRTNTGELFF. In DNA form, the CDR3 reads TGTGCCAGCGTGGACAGGACGAACACCGGGGAGCTGTTTTTT.

This clonotype was counted between two and nine times. Found in a library prepared for alpha chains, this beta chain is an off-target read, and its abundance has little meaning. This chain joins TRBV4-1 and TRBJ2-1; a weak D match, TRBD2 (6 bases). CDR3 length: 15 residues. Germline CDR1 is MGHRA and CDR2 is YSYEKL. Trimming stripped 4 bases from V and 0 bases from J, with 10 bases between. In DNA, the CDR3 is TGCGCCAGCAGCCCTACTAGCACCTCCTACAATGAGCAGTTCTTC. This codes for CASSPTSTSYNEQFF.

Judged by abundance, this clonotype is medium-sized. This beta chain represents an off-target read in a library built for alpha chains; its size is of limited meaning. The rearrangement joins TRBV7-9 to TRBJ2-7; TRBD1 might be the D (6 bases). From germline, CDR1 is SEHNR and CDR2 FQNEAQ (reference sequence). The length of the CDR3 is 16 residues. V was pared by 3 bases and J by 7 bases, with 22 bases between. Here the CDR3 reads CASSLGRGGLIGEQYF. CDR3 coding DNA: TGTGCCAGCAGCTTGGGTCGAGGGGGTCTTATTGGTGAGCAGTACTTC. The variable domain in full, with the rest retrieved from reference TRBV7-9 and TRBJ2-7, is DTGVSQNPRHKITKRGQNVTFRCDPISEHNRLYWYRQTLGQGPEFLTYFQNEAQLEKSRLLSDRFSAERPKGSFSTLEIQRTEQGDSAMYLCASSLGRGGLIGEQYFGPGTRLTVT.

This clonotype was recorded many times. This beta chain turned up in a library designed for alpha chains; as an off-target read, its abundance says little. This chain uses TRBV18 with TRBJ1-1; weak D call: TRBD1 (5 bases). Germline V gene data show CDR1 as KGHSH and CDR2 as LQKENI. The CDR3 runs 14 residues. Trimming cost V 3 bases and J 1 base, with 9 bases left between them. CDR3 nucleotide sequence: TGTGCCAGCTCACCGGTCAGGGAGAACACTGAAGCTTTCTTT. This encodes CASSPVRENTEAFF.

This clonotype occurred many times. Within a library made for alpha chains, this beta chain is off target, and its count is uninformative. J is TRBJ2-3 and V is TRBV7-9; TRBD2 aligns across 8 bases. Germline values: CDR1 SEHNR, CDR2 FQNEAQ (reference sequence). V lost 5 bases, J lost 3 bases, and 16 bases stayed unmatched. The length of the CDR3 is 18 residues. The CDR3 region is CASSGYTERGGRTDTQYF. The CDR3 bases are TGTGCCAGCAGCGGTTATACCGAAAGGGGCGGGAGGACAGATACGCAGTATTTT.

The sample holds many counts of this clonotype. This beta chain came through as a stray read in a library set up for alpha chains, and its size says little. V usage is TRBV29-1 and J usage is TRBJ1-2; a possible D gene is TRBD1 (6 bases). Germline loops: CDR1 SQVTM, CDR2 ANQGSEA. The CDR3 has 14 residues. Trimming took 7 bases from V and 6 from J, leaving 21 bases between them. This CDR3 is CSAMTGPRSDGYTF. CDR3 DNA: TGCAGCGCAATGACAGGCCCCCGCTCGGATGGCTACACCTTC.

This clonotype has ten or more counts. This beta chain came through as a stray read in a library set up for alpha chains, and its size says little. CDR3 residues: CATSRDQGGSYEQYF. CDR3 nucleotide sequence: TGTGCCACCAGCAGAGATCAAGGGGGCAGCTACGAGCAGTACTTC. The chain joins TRBV15 to TRBJ2-7, with 7 bases aligning to TRBD1. CDR3 length: 15 amino acids. The ends lost 0 bases at V and 3 bases at J; junction bases unmatched: 5. Germline lookup yields CDR1 LNHNV and CDR2 YYDKDF (reference sequence).

Judged by abundance, this clonotype is medium-sized (0.01 to 0.1%). This beta chain lies outside the target of a library built for alpha chains; its clone size means little. V and J are TRBV24-1 and TRBJ1-1; no firm D call. Germline V gene data show CDR1 as KGHDR and CDR2 as SFDVKD. Trimming cost V 4 bases and J 0 bases, with 11 bases left between them. The CDR3 spans 15 residues. CDR3 in amino acids: CATSEGGGLNTEAFF. The CDR3 DNA follows: TGTGCCACCAGTGAGGGTGGAGGCTTGAACACTGAAGCTTTCTTT.

About this clonotype: This beta chain is off target for a library built for alpha chains, so its abundance means little. V and J are TRBV29-1 and TRBJ1-2, with no clear D. The CDR3 is 13 residues long. V lost 3 bases, J lost 8 bases, and 16 bases lay in between. The germline V gene encodes CDR1 SQVTM and CDR2 ANQGSEA. The CDR3 DNA reads as TGCAGCGTTGACGGTCTGGGATACCTGGGCTACACCTTC. Protein sequence: CSVDGLGYLGYTF.

Concerning this clonotype: This beta chain slipped into a library made for alpha chains as a stray read, so its size is not meaningful. This chain joins TRBV5-6 and TRBJ1-2; a weak D match, TRBD1 (6 bases). The CDR3 length is 12 residues. CDR1 SGHDT and CDR2 YYEEEE come from the germline V gene. Trimming stripped 1 base from V and 11 bases from J, with 12 bases between. This chain's CDR3 is CASSLWTADYTF. DNA for the CDR3: TGTGCCAGCAGCTTGTGGACAGCGGATTACACCTTC.

This clonotype appeared many times. Within a library made for alpha chains, this beta chain is off target, and its count is uninformative. The genes are TRBV11-1 and TRBJ1-6; 7 bases are a match to TRBD1. CDR3 length: 15 residues. Losses at the gene ends were 3 bases for V and 7 bases for J; bases not matched to a gene: 6. The germline CDR1 and CDR2 sequences are SGHAT and FQDESV (reference sequence). CDR3 residues: CASSFITGANSPLHF. The CDR3 coding sequence is TGTGCCAGCAGCTTTATCACAGGGGCCAATTCACCCCTCCACTTT. The variable domain in full, completed from reference TRBV11-1 and TRBJ1-6, reads EAEVAQSPRYKITEKSQAVAFWCDPISGHATLYWYRQILGQGPELLVQFQDESVVDDSQLPKDRFSAERLKGVDSTLKIQPAELGDSAMYLCASSFITGANSPLHFGNGTRLTVT.

This clonotype was seen repeatedly, ten times or more. Since it is a stray read in a library aimed at alpha chains, this beta chain has a size that is not meaningful. The CDR3 sequence: CASRGGDETEAFF. The CDR3 nucleotides read TGTGCCAGCAGGGGTGGGGATGAGACTGAAGCTTTCTTT. The chain recombines TRBV12-3 or TRBV12-4 with TRBJ1-1; D is unresolved. Trimming removed 6 bases at V and 5 bases at J, with 13 bases between. The CDR3 covers 13 residues.

This clonotype was counted ten times or more. The library was built for alpha chains, so this beta chain is an off-target read and its size means little. The rearrangement links TRBV6-5 to TRBJ2-5; weak D call: TRBD2 (7 bases). The V gene's germline CDR1 is MNHEY and CDR2 SVGAGI. Trimming left V 2 bases short and J 4 bases short, with 11 bases between. This CDR3 spans 14 amino acids. DNA of the CDR3: TGTGCCAGCAGTTACAGGGGAGGGGGAGAGACCCAGTACTTC. Translation gives CASSYRGGGETQYF.

This clonotype appeared a few times. The library was designed around alpha chains, so this beta chain is a stray read whose abundance carries little weight. The chain recombines TRBV20-1 with TRBJ1-2, with a weak D call TRBD1 (6 bases). Germline-derived CDR1 and CDR2 are DFQATT and SNEGSKA (reference sequence). The CDR3 has 14 amino acids. V gave up 5 bases and J gave up 8 bases, with 21 bases separating them. The CDR3 loop reads CSAETGQRAKGYTF. CDR3 DNA sequence: TGCAGTGCTGAAACAGGACAGCGAGCGAAGGGCTACACCTTC.

This clonotype has only a few counts. This beta chain is an off-target read within a library intended for alpha chains, so its frequency means little. Written as DNA, the CDR3 is TGCAGTGCTAGATCACTAGCGGGGGGAGATACGCAGTATTTT. As protein: CSARSLAGGDTQYF. The genes are TRBV20-1 and TRBJ2-3, with TRBD2 matching 12 bases. Trimming cost V 2 bases and J 5 bases; bases outside gene matches: 2. CDR3 size: 14 residues. Germline loops: CDR1 DFQATT, CDR2 SNEGSKA (reference sequence).